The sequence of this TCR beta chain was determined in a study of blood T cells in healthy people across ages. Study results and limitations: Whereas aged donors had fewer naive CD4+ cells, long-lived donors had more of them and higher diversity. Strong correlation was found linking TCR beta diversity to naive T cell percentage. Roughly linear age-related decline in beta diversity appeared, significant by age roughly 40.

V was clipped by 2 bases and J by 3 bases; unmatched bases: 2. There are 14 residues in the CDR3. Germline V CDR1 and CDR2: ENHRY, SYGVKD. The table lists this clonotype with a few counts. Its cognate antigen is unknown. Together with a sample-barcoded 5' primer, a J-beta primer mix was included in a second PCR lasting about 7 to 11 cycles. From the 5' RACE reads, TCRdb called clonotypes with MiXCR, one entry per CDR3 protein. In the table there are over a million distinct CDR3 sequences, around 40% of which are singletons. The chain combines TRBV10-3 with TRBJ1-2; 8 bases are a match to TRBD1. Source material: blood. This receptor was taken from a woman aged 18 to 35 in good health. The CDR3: CAISEQGAYYGYTF. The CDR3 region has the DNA TGTGCCATCAGTGAGCAGGGGGCCTACTATGGCTACACCTTC.